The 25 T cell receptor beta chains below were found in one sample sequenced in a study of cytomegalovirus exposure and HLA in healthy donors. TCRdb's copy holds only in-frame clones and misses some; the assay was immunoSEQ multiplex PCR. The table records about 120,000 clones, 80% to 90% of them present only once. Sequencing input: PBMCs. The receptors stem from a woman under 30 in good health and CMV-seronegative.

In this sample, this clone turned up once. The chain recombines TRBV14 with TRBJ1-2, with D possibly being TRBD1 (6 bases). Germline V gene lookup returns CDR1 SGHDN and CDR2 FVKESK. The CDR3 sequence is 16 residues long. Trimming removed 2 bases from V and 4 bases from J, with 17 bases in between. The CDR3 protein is CASSQQHTGSGYGYTF. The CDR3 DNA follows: TGTGCCAGCAGCCAACAACATACAGGGTCGGGCTATGGCTACACCTTC. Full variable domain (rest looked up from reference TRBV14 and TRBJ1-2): EAGVTQFPSHSVIEKGQTVTLRCDPISGHDNLYWYRRVMGKEIKFLLHFVKESKQDESGMPNNRFLAERTGGTYSTLKVQPAELEDSGVYFCASSQQHTGSGYGYTFGSGTRLTVV.

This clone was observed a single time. The DNA of the CDR3 is TGCAGCGCAGGGGGTGAAGGCTATGGCTACACCTTC. The encoded protein is CSAGGEGYGYTF. The chain employs TRBV29-1 and TRBJ1-2; 7 bases map to TRBD1. The V and J ends lost 7 bases and 4 bases, in that order; junction bases with no gene match: 6. The germline V gene encodes CDR1 SQVTM and CDR2 ANQGSEA. The CDR3 spans 12 residues.

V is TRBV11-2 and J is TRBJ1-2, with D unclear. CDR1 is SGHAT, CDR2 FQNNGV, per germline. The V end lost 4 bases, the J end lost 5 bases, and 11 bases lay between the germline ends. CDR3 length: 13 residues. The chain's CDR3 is CASSSTAPYGYTF. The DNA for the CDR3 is TGTGCCAGCAGCTCAACAGCTCCGTATGGCTACACCTTC.

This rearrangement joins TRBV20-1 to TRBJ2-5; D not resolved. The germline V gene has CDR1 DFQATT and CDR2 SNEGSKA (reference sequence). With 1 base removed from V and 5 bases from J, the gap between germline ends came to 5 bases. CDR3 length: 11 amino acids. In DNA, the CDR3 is TGCAGTGCTAGAGTCCGGGAGACCCAGTACTTC. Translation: CSARVRETQYF.

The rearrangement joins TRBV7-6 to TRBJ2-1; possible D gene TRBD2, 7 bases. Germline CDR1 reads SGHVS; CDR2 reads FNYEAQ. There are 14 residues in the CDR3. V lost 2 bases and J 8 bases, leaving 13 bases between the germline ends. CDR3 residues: CASSLLGGADEQFF. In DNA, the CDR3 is TGTGCCAGCAGCTTATTGGGGGGGGCGGATGAGCAGTTCTTC.

The CDR3 loop reads CASSAQGRSPLHF. The CDR3 coding sequence is TGTGCCAGCAGTGCACAGGGTCGTTCACCCCTCCACTTT. This sequence joins TRBV2 and TRBJ1-6; D possibly corresponds to TRBD1 (6 bases). The CDR3 spans 13 residues. Germline values: CDR1 SNHLY, CDR2 FYNNEI. The ends were cut back, 4 bases at V and 9 bases at J, with 10 bases in the middle.

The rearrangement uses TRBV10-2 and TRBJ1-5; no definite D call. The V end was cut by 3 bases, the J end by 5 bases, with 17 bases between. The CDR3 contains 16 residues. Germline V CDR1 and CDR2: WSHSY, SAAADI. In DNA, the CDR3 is TGCGCCAGCAGTGATATCGGGTGGGAGAATTATCAGCCCCAGCATTTT. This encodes CASSDIGWENYQPQHF.

The chain's CDR3 is CASRLGVVYGEQYF. The CDR3 DNA reads as TGTGCCAGCAGACTAGGTGTGGTCTACGGCGAGCAGTACTTC. The genes are TRBV6-5 and TRBJ2-7; tentative D call: TRBD2 (5 bases). CDR1 is MNHEY and CDR2 is SVGAGI in the germline V gene. The ends were cut back, 6 bases at V and 6 bases at J, with 18 bases in the middle. The CDR3 runs 14 residues.

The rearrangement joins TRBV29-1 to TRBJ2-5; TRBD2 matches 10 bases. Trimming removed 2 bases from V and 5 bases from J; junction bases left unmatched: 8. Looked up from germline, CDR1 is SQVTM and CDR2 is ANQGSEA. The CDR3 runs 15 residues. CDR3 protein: CSVEISGTSDETQYF. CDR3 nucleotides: TGCAGCGTTGAAATCTCCGGGACTAGCGATGAGACCCAGTACTTC.

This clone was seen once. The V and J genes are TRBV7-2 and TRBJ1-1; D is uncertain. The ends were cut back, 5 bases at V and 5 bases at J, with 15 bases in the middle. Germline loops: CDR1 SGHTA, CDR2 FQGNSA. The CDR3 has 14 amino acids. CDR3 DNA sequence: TGTGCCAGCAGCGGTATTCGTCGGGAAACTGAAGCTTTCTTT. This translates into CASSGIRRETEAFF.

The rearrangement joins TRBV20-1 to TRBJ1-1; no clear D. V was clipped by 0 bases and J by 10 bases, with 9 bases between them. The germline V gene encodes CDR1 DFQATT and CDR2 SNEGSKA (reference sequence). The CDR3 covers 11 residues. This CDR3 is CSARDRGRAFF. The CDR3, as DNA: TGCAGTGCTAGAGATCGTGGGCGAGCTTTCTTT.

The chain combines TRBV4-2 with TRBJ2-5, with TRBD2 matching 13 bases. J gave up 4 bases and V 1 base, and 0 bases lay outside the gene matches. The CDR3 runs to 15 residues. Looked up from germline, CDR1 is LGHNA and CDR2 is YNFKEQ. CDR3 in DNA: TGTGCCAGCAGCCAAGGACTAGCGGGGGGAGAGACCCAGTACTTC. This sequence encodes CASSQGLAGGETQYF.

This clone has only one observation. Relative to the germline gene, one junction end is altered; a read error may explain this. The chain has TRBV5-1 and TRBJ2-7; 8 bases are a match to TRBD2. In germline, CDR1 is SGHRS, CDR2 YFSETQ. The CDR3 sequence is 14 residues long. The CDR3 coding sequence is TGCGCCAGCAGCTTGGGAACGGCGGGGGGTTCCAAATTTTTC. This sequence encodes CASSLGTAGGSKFF.

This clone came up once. The CDR3 coding sequence is TGTGCCAGCAGGATCAAAGAAACTATAATTAATACGCAGTATTTT. Residues: CASRIKETIINTQYF. This chain links TRBV6-6 with TRBJ2-3; no clear D. Trimming removed 6 bases from V and 7 bases from J, with 20 bases in between. The CDR3 spans 15 residues. Germline V gives CDR1 MNHNY, CDR2 SVGAGI (reference sequence).

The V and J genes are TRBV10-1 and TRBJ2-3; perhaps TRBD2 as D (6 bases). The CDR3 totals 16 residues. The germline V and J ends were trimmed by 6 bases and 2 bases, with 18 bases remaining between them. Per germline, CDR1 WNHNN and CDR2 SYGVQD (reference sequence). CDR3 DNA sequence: TGCGCCAGCAGGAGGGGTACCGGCGGGAACACAGATACGCAGTATTTT. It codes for CASRRGTGGNTDTQYF.

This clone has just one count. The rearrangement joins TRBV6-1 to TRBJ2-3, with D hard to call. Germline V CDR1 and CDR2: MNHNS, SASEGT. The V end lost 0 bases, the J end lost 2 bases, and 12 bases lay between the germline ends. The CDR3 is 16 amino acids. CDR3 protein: CASSEALLAVTDTQYF. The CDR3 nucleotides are TGTGCCAGCAGTGAAGCGCTCTTGGCGGTCACAGATACGCAGTATTTT.

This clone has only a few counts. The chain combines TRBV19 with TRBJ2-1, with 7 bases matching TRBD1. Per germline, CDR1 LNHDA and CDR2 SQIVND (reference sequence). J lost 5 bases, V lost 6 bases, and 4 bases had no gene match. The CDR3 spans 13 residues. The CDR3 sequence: CASRGQSNNEQFF. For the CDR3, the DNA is TGTGCCAGTAGGGGACAGTCTAACAATGAGCAGTTCTTC.

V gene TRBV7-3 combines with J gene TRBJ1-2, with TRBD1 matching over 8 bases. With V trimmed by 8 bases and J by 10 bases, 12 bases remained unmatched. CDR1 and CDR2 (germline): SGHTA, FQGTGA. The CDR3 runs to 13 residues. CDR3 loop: CASGLTGGRDYTF. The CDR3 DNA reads TGTGCCAGCGGACTTACAGGGGGAAGAGACTACACCTTC.

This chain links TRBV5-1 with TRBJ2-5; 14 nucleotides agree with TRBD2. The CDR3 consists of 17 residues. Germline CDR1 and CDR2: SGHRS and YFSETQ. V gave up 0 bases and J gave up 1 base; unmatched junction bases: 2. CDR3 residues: CASSLDGTSGGQETQYF. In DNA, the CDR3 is TGCGCCAGCAGCTTGGACGGGACTAGCGGGGGCCAAGAGACCCAGTACTTC. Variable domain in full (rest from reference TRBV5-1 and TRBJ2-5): KAGVTQTPRYLIKTRGQQVTLSCSPISGHRSVSWYQQTPGQGLQFLFEYFSETQRNKGNFPGRFSGRQFSNSRSEMNVSTLELGDSALYLCASSLDGTSGGQETQYFGPGTRLLVL.

The DNA for the CDR3 is TGCGCCAGCAGAGCGCAGGGCCAAACCGACTATGGCTACACCTTC. This sequence encodes CASRAQGQTDYGYTF. The gene calls are TRBV5-1 and TRBJ1-2, with D maybe TRBD1 (5 bases). Trimming removed 5 bases at V and 3 bases at J, with 17 bases between. CDR1 and CDR2 (germline): SGHRS, YFSETQ. The CDR3 is made up of 15 amino acids.

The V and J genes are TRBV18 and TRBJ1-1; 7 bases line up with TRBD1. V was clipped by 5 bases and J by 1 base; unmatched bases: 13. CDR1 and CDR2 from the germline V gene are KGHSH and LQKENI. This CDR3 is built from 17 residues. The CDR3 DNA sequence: TGTGCCAGCTCAAGATCGAGAACAGGGGTTGGGAACACTGAAGCTTTCTTT. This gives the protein CASSRSRTGVGNTEAFF.

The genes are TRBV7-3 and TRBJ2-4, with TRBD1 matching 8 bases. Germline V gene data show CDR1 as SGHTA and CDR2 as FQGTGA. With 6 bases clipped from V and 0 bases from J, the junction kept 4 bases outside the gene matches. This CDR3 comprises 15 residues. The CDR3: CASRDRGLAKNIQYF. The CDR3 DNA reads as TGTGCCAGCAGAGACAGGGGACTAGCCAAAAACATTCAGTACTTC.

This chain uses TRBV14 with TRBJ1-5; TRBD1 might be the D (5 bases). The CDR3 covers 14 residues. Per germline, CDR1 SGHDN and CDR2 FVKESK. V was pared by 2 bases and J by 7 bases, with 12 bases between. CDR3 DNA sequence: TGTGCCAGCAGCCAATCCGCAGGGAGGCAGCCCCAGCATTTT. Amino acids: CASSQSAGRQPQHF.

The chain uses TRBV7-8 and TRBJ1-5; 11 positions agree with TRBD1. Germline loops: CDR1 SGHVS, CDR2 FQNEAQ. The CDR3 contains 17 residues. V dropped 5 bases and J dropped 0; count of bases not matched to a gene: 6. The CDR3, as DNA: TGTGCCAGCAGCCCCGGACAGGGGGCGTATAGCAATCAGCCCCAGCATTTT. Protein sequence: CASSPGQGAYSNQPQHF.

CDR3 amino acids: CASSMAAGELFF. The CDR3 DNA sequence: TGTGCCAGTAGTATGGCCGCTGGGGAGCTGTTTTTT. This chain joins TRBV19 and TRBJ2-2; D remains ambiguous. V lost 3 bases to trimming and J lost 8 bases, with 7 bases between them. The CDR3 has 12 amino acids. Germline CDR1 reads LNHDA; CDR2 reads SQIVND (reference sequence).